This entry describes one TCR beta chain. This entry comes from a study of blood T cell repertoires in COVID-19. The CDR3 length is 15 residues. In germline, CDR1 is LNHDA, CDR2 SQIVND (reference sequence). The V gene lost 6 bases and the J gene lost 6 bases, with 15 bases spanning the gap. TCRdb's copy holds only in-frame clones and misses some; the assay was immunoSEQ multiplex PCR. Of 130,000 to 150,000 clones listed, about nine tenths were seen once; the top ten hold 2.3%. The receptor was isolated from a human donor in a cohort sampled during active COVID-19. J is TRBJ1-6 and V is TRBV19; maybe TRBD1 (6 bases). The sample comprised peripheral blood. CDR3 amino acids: CASSQGMEANSPLHF. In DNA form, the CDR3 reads TGTGCCAGTAGCCAGGGGATGGAAGCTAATTCACCCCTCCACTTT.